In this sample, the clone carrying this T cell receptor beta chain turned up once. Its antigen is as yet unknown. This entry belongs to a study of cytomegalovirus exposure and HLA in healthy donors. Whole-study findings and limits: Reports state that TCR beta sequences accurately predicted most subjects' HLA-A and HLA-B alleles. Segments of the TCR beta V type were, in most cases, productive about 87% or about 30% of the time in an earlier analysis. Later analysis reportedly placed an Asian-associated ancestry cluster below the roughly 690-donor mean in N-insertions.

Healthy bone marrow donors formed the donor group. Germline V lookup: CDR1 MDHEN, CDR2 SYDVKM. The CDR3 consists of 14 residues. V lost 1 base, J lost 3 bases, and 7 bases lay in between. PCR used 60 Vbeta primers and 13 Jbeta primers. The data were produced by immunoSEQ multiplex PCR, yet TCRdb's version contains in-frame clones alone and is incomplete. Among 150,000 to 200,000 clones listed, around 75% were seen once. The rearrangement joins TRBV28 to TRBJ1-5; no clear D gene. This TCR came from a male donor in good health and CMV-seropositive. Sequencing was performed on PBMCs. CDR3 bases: TGTGCCAGCAGTTTATCTGACAACAATCAGCCCCAGCATTTT. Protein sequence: CASSLSDNNQPQHF.